The 32 T cell receptor beta chains listed next were all sequenced from one sample in a study of identical twins. TCRdb re-called the 5' RACE reads through MiXCR, storing one row per CDR3 protein. The sample has around 670,000 distinct CDR3 sequences; 5.5% to 6.5% are singletons. The sequencing input was naive T cells sorted from blood. The receptor set was obtained from a man aged 18 to 29 in good health.

In this sample, this clonotype turned up many times. In DNA form, the CDR3 reads TGTGCCTGGAGTCCGATGAACACTGAAGCTTTCTTT. Amino acids: CAWSPMNTEAFF. The V gene is TRBV30, the J gene TRBJ1-1; D call uncertain. Per the germline V gene, CDR1 is GTSNPN and CDR2 is SVGIG (reference sequence). V was pared by 2 bases and J by 0 bases, with 4 bases between. The CDR3 is made up of 12 amino acids.

The chain couples TRBV1 to TRBJ2-1; the D segment call TRBD2 is taken from the table without a DNA check. TRBV1 is a pseudogene locus. The CDR3 is made up of 19 amino acids. The CDR3 protein is CTSSQGQQERESSYNEQFF. The CDR3 DNA follows: TGCACCAGCAGCCAAGGTCAACAGGAGCGGGAAAGCTCCTACAATGAGCAGTTCTTC.

In this sample, this clonotype turned up a few times. V usage is TRBV11-2 and J usage is TRBJ2-7; tentative D call: TRBD1 (5 bases). Germline CDR1 and CDR2: SGHAT and FQNNGV. CDR3 length: 14 amino acids. V lost 3 bases and J 4 bases, leaving 13 bases between the germline ends. The CDR3 sequence is CASSLTDGVYEQYV. DNA for the CDR3: TGTGCCAGCAGCTTGACAGATGGGGTATACGAGCAGTACGTC.

The V gene is TRBV5-1, the J gene TRBJ2-1, with TRBD2 identical over 9 bases. The germline CDR1 and CDR2 sequences are SGHRS and YFSETQ. This CDR3 is 16 amino acids long. V lost 4 bases, J lost 5 bases, and 10 bases stayed unmatched. CDR3 protein: CASSPVRTSVHNEQFF. CDR3 in DNA: TGCGCCAGCAGCCCGGTCAGGACTAGCGTACACAATGAGCAGTTCTTC.

This clonotype was counted only a few times. The gene calls are TRBV5-1 and TRBJ2-1; D possibly corresponds to TRBD1 (5 bases). The germline gives CDR1 SGHRS, CDR2 YFSETQ. This CDR3 contains 13 residues. V was shortened by 4 bases and J by 8 bases, with 13 bases between the two germline ends. Written as DNA, the CDR3 is TGCGCCAGCAGCAATGGGGCTGGAGATGAGCAGTTCTTC. As protein: CASSNGAGDEQFF.

The rearrangement joins TRBV7-6 to TRBJ2-2; D unclear. The germline V gene has CDR1 SGHVS and CDR2 FNYEAQ. Between the trimmed V and J ends, which lost 5 bases and 3 bases, there was a span of 13 bases. The CDR3 length is 15 residues. Here the CDR3 reads CASSPHERDTGELFF. CDR3 coding DNA: TGTGCCAGCAGCCCCCACGAACGGGACACCGGGGAGCTGTTTTTT.

Ten or more counts support this clonotype. The genes are TRBV5-1 and TRBJ2-5; the D gene is possibly TRBD2 (5 bases). Germline V gene data show CDR1 as SGHRS and CDR2 as YFSETQ. Trimming removed 7 bases at V and 3 bases at J, with 19 bases between. This CDR3 spans 15 amino acids. DNA for the CDR3: TGCGCCAGCCGTCCGGGCGGAGGCAGGAAAGAGACCCAGTACTTC. This codes for CASRPGGGRKETQYF.

The table lists this clonotype with many counts. The chain links TRBV12-3 or TRBV12-4 to TRBJ2-1, with 7 bases aligning to TRBD2. With V trimmed by 6 bases and J by 6 bases, 17 bases remained unmatched. CDR3 length: 17 amino acids. The CDR3: CASREGASSGLFNEQFF. The CDR3 nucleotides are TGTGCCAGCAGAGAAGGGGCGTCTAGCGGCTTATTCAATGAGCAGTTCTTC.

The chain uses TRBV5-1 and TRBJ2-1; a possible D gene is TRBD2 (5 bases). The CDR3 totals 14 residues. In germline, CDR1 is SGHRS, CDR2 YFSETQ. Trimming took 0 bases from V and 8 from J, leaving 12 bases between them. DNA for the CDR3: TGCGCCAGCAGCTTGGAAACCCCGCGGGATGAGCAGTTCTTC. Residues: CASSLETPRDEQFF.

This clonotype was seen many times. V is TRBV29-1 and J is TRBJ1-1; TRBD1 matches 8 bases. From germline, CDR1 is SQVTM and CDR2 ANQGSEA. Losses at the gene ends were 6 bases for V and 5 bases for J; bases not matched to a gene: 5. This CDR3 has 12 residues. This CDR3 reads CSVGRQGTEAFF. Here the CDR3 DNA reads TGCAGCGTGGGAAGACAGGGGACTGAAGCTTTCTTT.

The V call is TRBV27, the J call TRBJ2-7; 9 nucleotides align to TRBD1. The V gene end was trimmed by 5 bases and the J gene end by 5 bases; junction bases not matched to a gene: 4. The CDR3 covers 13 residues. Germline V gene lookup returns CDR1 MNHEY and CDR2 SMNVEV (reference sequence). CDR3 DNA: TGTGCCAGCAGTCCCGGGACAGGGAACGAGCAGTACTTC. This encodes CASSPGTGNEQYF.

There are many counts of this clonotype. The CDR3 is CASSLGRKGPDEQFF. The DNA of the CDR3 is TGCGCCAGCAGCCTTGGTCGTAAGGGCCCCGATGAGCAGTTCTTC. The chain has TRBV4-1 and TRBJ2-1; no clear D. CDR3 length: 15 amino acids. Germline CDR1 MGHRA, CDR2 YSYEKL. The ends were cut back, 4 bases at V and 8 bases at J, with 18 bases in the middle.

This clonotype showed up many times. This chain connects TRBV20-1 to TRBJ1-5; D gene ambiguous. V was pared by 0 bases and J by 11 bases, with 11 bases between. Per the germline V gene, CDR1 is DFQATT and CDR2 is SNEGSKA (reference sequence). The CDR3 sequence is 12 residues long. CDR3 protein: CSARDQRSAQHF. DNA for the CDR3: TGCAGTGCTAGAGATCAGAGATCAGCCCAGCATTTT.

This clonotype was observed a handful of times. The rearrangement uses TRBV9 and TRBJ1-2; 7 bases match TRBD1. The length of the CDR3 is 17 residues. CDR1 SGDLS and CDR2 YYNGEE come from the germline V gene. V shed 0 bases, J shed 7 bases, and the junction held 15 bases outside the gene matches. The CDR3 coding sequence is TGTGCCAGCAGCGTAGCAGACGGCGGGACAGTAAGCGTTGGCTACACCTTC. This encodes CASSVADGGTVSVGYTF. Full variable domain (remainder filled in from reference TRBV9 and TRBJ1-2): DSGVTQTPKHLITATGQRVTLRCSPRSGDLSVYWYQQSLDQGLQFLIQYYNGEERAKGNILERFSAQQFPDLHSELNLSSLELGDSALYFCASSVADGGTVSVGYTFGSGTRLTVV.

This clonotype has a handful of counts. The V call is TRBV12-3 or TRBV12-4, the J call TRBJ2-6; D gene ambiguous. The germline V and J ends were trimmed by 8 bases and 0 bases, with 8 bases remaining between them. The CDR3 sequence is 14 residues long. In DNA, the CDR3 is TGTGCCAGCGGGGAAAGCTCTGGGGCCAACGTCCTGACTTTC. This codes for CASGESSGANVLTF.

This clonotype has a handful of counts. The CDR3 DNA reads TGTGCCAGCTCACCACCCACAGGGATCAGCTACAATGAGCAGTTCTTC. Its translation is CASSPPTGISYNEQFF. The gene calls are TRBV18 and TRBJ2-1; D perhaps matches TRBD1 (6 bases). This CDR3 region has 16 residues. V lost 0 bases and J 3 bases, leaving 12 bases between the germline ends. In germline, CDR1 is KGHSH, CDR2 LQKENI.

This clonotype was picked up many times. The chain recombines TRBV29-1 with TRBJ1-1; TRBD1 matches at 7 bases. The V segment lost 4 bases and the J segment 3 bases; nucleotides outside the gene matches: 5. Germline V CDR1 and CDR2: SQVTM, ANQGSEA. The CDR3 runs 13 residues. The CDR3 nucleotides read TGCAGCGTTGCGACAGGGACCTACACTGAAGCTTTCTTT. Translation: CSVATGTYTEAFF.

This clonotype was seen at least ten times. The rearrangement uses TRBV5-1 and TRBJ2-1; D may be TRBD2 (5 bases). The V end lost 0 bases, the J end lost 4 bases, and 11 bases lay between the germline ends. The CDR3 extends over 15 amino acids. Germline V lookup: CDR1 SGHRS, CDR2 YFSETQ. The DNA of the CDR3 is TGCGCCAGCAGCTTGGAGGGAGTACGGTACAATGAGCAGTTCTTC. Its protein is CASSLEGVRYNEQFF.

The rearrangement joins TRBV3-1 to TRBJ2-5; perhaps TRBD2 as D (5 bases). Trimming stripped 1 base from V and 4 bases from J, with 10 bases between. The CDR3 length is 14 residues. Germline CDR1 and CDR2: LGHDT and YNNKEL (reference sequence). The CDR3: CASSQGRTGETQYF. The DNA for the CDR3 is TGTGCCAGCAGCCAAGGGAGGACGGGAGAGACCCAGTACTTC.

This clonotype was detected many times. The rearrangement links TRBV6-6 to TRBJ1-5, with a tentative D call TRBD1 (5 bases). With 5 bases removed from V and 6 bases from J, the gap between germline ends came to 11 bases. Germline CDR1 reads MNHNY; CDR2 reads SVGAGI (reference sequence). The CDR3 sequence is 13 residues long. In DNA, the CDR3 is TGTGCCAGCAGTACCAGGGATCCTCAGCCCCAGCATTTT. Its protein product is CASSTRDPQPQHF.

This clonotype came up many times. A read error may account for a junction end that differs from germline. This chain joins TRBV20-1 and TRBJ2-1, with 14 nucleotides matching TRBD2. CDR3 size: 14 residues. Germline CDR1 DFQATT, CDR2 SNEGSKA (reference sequence). For the CDR3, the DNA is TGCAGTGCTAGAGAGGACTCCGGGACTAGCGGGAGACACTTC. Its protein is CSAREDSGTSGRHF.

This clonotype occurred many times. V gene TRBV20-1 combines with J gene TRBJ1-4; D unclear. There are 15 residues in the CDR3. CDR1 and CDR2 (germline): DFQATT, SNEGSKA (reference sequence). Trimming took off 0 bases at V and 5 bases at J, with 13 bases between the two ends. CDR3 in amino acids: CSARDRREGNEKLFF. CDR3 DNA: TGCAGTGCTAGAGATCGCCGAGAAGGAAATGAAAAACTGTTTTTT.

In its sample, this clonotype was seen many times. The rearrangement joins TRBV6-5 to TRBJ1-1; the D is unclear. V lost 2 bases to trimming and J lost 4 bases, with 20 bases between them. Germline V gene sequence: CDR1 MNHEY, CDR2 SVGAGI. CDR3 length: 17 residues. The CDR3 bases are TGTGCCAGCAGTTACGAACGGACCATTACGGTGGTCACTGAAGCTTTCTTT. It encodes CASSYERTITVVTEAFF.

This clonotype was seen repeatedly, ten times or more. The rearrangement links TRBV20-1 to TRBJ2-7; no definite D call. The V gene lost 3 bases and the J gene lost 0 bases, with 3 bases spanning the gap. The germline V gene has CDR1 DFQATT and CDR2 SNEGSKA (reference sequence). This CDR3 is built from 11 residues. The CDR3 is CSASPSYEQYF. CDR3 in DNA: TGCAGTGCTAGCCCCTCCTACGAGCAGTACTTC.

This clonotype was picked up many times. CDR3 sequence reads: CASSLSGSGRIHEQYF. For the CDR3, the DNA is TGTGCCAGCAGTTTATCAGGTAGCGGGAGGATCCACGAGCAGTACTTC. The genes are TRBV27 and TRBJ2-7; 10 bases fit TRBD2. The CDR3 loop spans 16 amino acids. The germline V gene has CDR1 MNHEY and CDR2 SMNVEV (reference sequence). The trim removed 0 bases at V and 5 bases at J, leaving 7 bases unmatched.

This clonotype has a handful of counts. This chain connects TRBV25-1 to TRBJ2-1; D is unresolved. The V gene's germline CDR1 is MGHDK and CDR2 SYGVNS. The CDR3 length is 15 residues. Trimming left V 4 bases short and J 5 bases short, with 15 bases between. DNA for the CDR3: TGTGCCAGCAGTGCCTCTCATCGCCGGGACAATGAGCAGTTCTTC. As protein: CASSASHRRDNEQFF.

This clonotype was detected only a few times. The V call is TRBV10-3, the J call TRBJ1-2, with 10 positions matching TRBD1. The germline V gene encodes CDR1 ENHRY and CDR2 SYGVKD. J was trimmed by 4 bases and V by 6 bases; bases with no gene match: 14. The CDR3 has 17 residues. The DNA for the CDR3 is TGTGCCATCAGCCCGGGACAGGGGACGCTCACACCCTATGGCTACACCTTC. This sequence encodes CAISPGQGTLTPYGYTF.

The rearrangement joins TRBV28 to TRBJ2-2, with D unclear. Germline lookup yields CDR1 MDHEN and CDR2 SYDVKM. The germline V and J ends were trimmed by 5 bases and 3 bases, with 13 bases remaining between them. This CDR3 has 15 residues. The CDR3 protein is CASSPPLRYTGELFF. The CDR3 DNA reads as TGTGCCAGCAGTCCCCCTCTCCGGTACACCGGGGAGCTGTTTTTT. The variable domain in full, completed from reference TRBV28 and TRBJ2-2, reads DVKVTQSSRYLVKRTGEKVFLECVQDMDHENMFWYRQDPGLGLRLIYFSYDVKMKEKGDIPEGYSVSREKKERFSLILESASTNQTSMYLCASSPPLRYTGELFFGEGSRLTVL.

The chain employs TRBV27 and TRBJ2-7; D perhaps matches TRBD1 (7 bases). CDR3 size: 14 residues. With 6 bases removed from V and 1 base from J, the gap between germline ends came to 13 bases. Germline values: CDR1 MNHEY, CDR2 SMNVEV (reference sequence). The CDR3 coding sequence is TGTGCCAGCAGCCGCGGGACAGTGTCCTACGAGCAGTACTTC. Protein product: CASSRGTVSYEQYF.

The chain employs TRBV12-3 or TRBV12-4 and TRBJ2-5; D gene unclear. V lost 3 bases and J lost 2, with 10 bases in between. This CDR3 is built from 14 residues. This CDR3 reads CASSFLRRQETQYF. CDR3 in DNA: TGTGCCAGCAGTTTCCTACGGCGGCAAGAGACCCAGTACTTC.

In its sample, this clonotype was seen a few times. V usage is TRBV6-5 and J usage is TRBJ2-3; D not resolved. Germline CDR1 is MNHEY and CDR2 is SVGAGI. The CDR3 length is 14 residues. V dropped 2 bases and J dropped 5 bases, with 11 bases sitting between them. The CDR3 loop reads CASSYRSPGDTQYF. DNA of the CDR3: TGTGCCAGCAGTTACCGATCCCCGGGAGATACGCAGTATTTT.

There are a few counts of this clonotype. The chain carries TRBV7-2 and TRBJ2-1; D ambiguous. The CDR3 is 12 residues long. CDR1 is SGHTA and CDR2 is FQGNSA in the germline V gene. The V and J ends lost 1 base and 14 bases respectively, with 12 bases between them. The CDR3 nucleotides read TGTGCCAGCAGCTTAGACTTCGGCCGGGAGTTCTTC. Protein sequence: CASSLDFGREFF.